These 20 T cell receptor beta chains share one sample of origin, sequenced in a study of cytomegalovirus exposure and HLA in healthy donors (dated by TCRdb to 2016 to 2017). The library relied on the immunoSEQ multiplex PCR assay. Not all clones reach the TCRdb copy of this immuneACCESS table, which keeps in-frame sequences only. Checked studies attribute under half of the gap to unresolved V genes and leave the rest unexplained. This sample holds 50,000 to 65,000 clones; around 95% were observed only once. Roughly 6.6% of the sample comes from the top ten. The sample consisted of PBMCs. These receptors were obtained from a woman aged 18-29 years in good health and CMV-seropositive.

The V call is TRBV4-1, the J call TRBJ2-2; 12 positions agree with TRBD1. The CDR3 loop spans 15 amino acids. CDR1 and CDR2 (germline): MGHRA, YSYEKL. J gave up 6 bases and V 5 bases, and 4 bases lay outside the gene matches. CDR3 nucleotide sequence: TGCGCCAGCAGCACGGGACAGGGGGCATCCGGGGAGCTGTTTTTT. Translation: CASSTGQGASGELFF.

The sample holds one count of this clone. This rearrangement joins TRBV5-4 to TRBJ2-1, with D maybe TRBD1 (6 bases). The length of the CDR3 is 13 residues. V lost 2 bases to trimming and J lost 8 bases, with 11 bases between them. Germline V CDR1 and CDR2: SGHNT, YYREEE (reference sequence). The CDR3 DNA follows: TGTGCCAGCAGCTTCAGGGGTAGGGATGAGCAGTTCTTC. This sequence encodes CASSFRGRDEQFF. The whole variable domain, remainder taken from reference TRBV5-4 and TRBJ2-1, is ETGVTQSPTHLIKTRGQQVTLRCSSQSGHNTVSWYQQALGQGPQFIFQYYREEENGRGNFPPRFSGLQFPNYSSELNVNALELDDSALYLCASSFRGRDEQFFGPGTRLTVL.

The rearrangement uses TRBV7-8 and TRBJ2-3; D is ambiguous. CDR1 and CDR2 from the germline V gene are SGHVS and FQNEAQ. Between the trimmed V and J ends, which lost 4 bases and 2 bases, there was a span of 13 bases. The CDR3 consists of 15 residues. The CDR3 DNA reads TGTGCCAGCAGCTCCCCCCCAGTGTCCACAGATACGCAGTATTTT. Encoded protein: CASSSPPVSTDTQYF.

The chain uses TRBV10-3 and TRBJ1-2; maybe TRBD1 (6 bases). The CDR3 runs to 13 residues. Deletions cut 7 bases from V and 4 bases from J, with 13 bases between. Looked up from germline, CDR1 is ENHRY and CDR2 is SYGVKD. The CDR3 DNA reads TGTGCCATCACGTGGGACACGGCCTATGGCTACACCTTC. Translation gives CAITWDTAYGYTF.

The V gene is TRBV27, the J gene TRBJ2-7, with D perhaps TRBD1 (6 bases). In germline, CDR1 is MNHEY, CDR2 SMNVEV (reference sequence). V gave up 2 bases and J gave up 5 bases, with 10 bases separating them. The CDR3 has 13 amino acids. CDR3: CASSLGGGDEQYF. As DNA, the CDR3 is TGTGCCAGCAGTTTAGGGGGCGGAGACGAGCAGTACTTC.

The CDR3 DNA is TGCGCCAGCAGCCCGGTTGGGAGCAGGGGAATGTTGGACTATGGCTACACCTTC. Its protein is CASSPVGSRGMLDYGYTF. The rearrangement uses TRBV4-1 and TRBJ1-2; D perhaps matches TRBD1 (6 bases). The CDR3 loop spans 18 amino acids. V was trimmed by 4 bases and J by 3 bases, leaving 24 bases between them. Germline V gene sequence: CDR1 MGHRA, CDR2 YSYEKL.

The genes are TRBV5-1 and TRBJ2-1; D possibly corresponds to TRBD1 (6 bases). This CDR3 is 15 amino acids long. The germline CDR1 and CDR2 sequences are SGHRS and YFSETQ. Trimming shortened V by 2 bases and J by 9 bases, and 18 bases separated the two germline ends. CDR3 region: CASSLSRGNYGEQFF. DNA for the CDR3: TGCGCCAGCAGCTTAAGCAGGGGAAACTACGGTGAGCAGTTCTTC.

The rearrangement uses TRBV9 and TRBJ2-4; D remains unclear. This CDR3 comprises 14 residues. V lost 1 base and J 9 bases, leaving 14 bases between the germline ends. Germline V gives CDR1 SGDLS, CDR2 YYNGEE. In DNA form, the CDR3 reads TGTGCCAGCAGCGTAAAACTTTTTCTAACCATTCAGTACTTC. Translated, it gives CASSVKLFLTIQYF. The entire variable domain, with the rest obtained from reference TRBV9 and TRBJ2-4, is as follows: DSGVTQTPKHLITATGQRVTLRCSPRSGDLSVYWYQQSLDQGLQFLIQYYNGEERAKGNILERFSAQQFPDLHSELNLSSLELGDSALYFCASSVKLFLTIQYFGAGTRLSVL.

The V call is TRBV18, the J call TRBJ2-5, with D tentatively TRBD1 (5 bases). Germline V gives CDR1 KGHSH, CDR2 LQKENI. There are 15 residues in the CDR3. V lost 1 base to trimming and J lost 5 bases, with 14 bases between them. This CDR3 is CASSPLGSPGETQYF. CDR3 nucleotide sequence: TGTGCCAGCTCACCACTTGGCAGCCCAGGGGAGACCCAGTACTTC.

This CDR3 reads CASSRTQRQGWTGELFF. The CDR3 DNA reads TGCGCCAGCAGCCGGACCCAACGACAGGGATGGACCGGGGAGCTGTTTTTT. The chain combines TRBV5-1 with TRBJ2-2; 7 bases fit TRBD1. The CDR3 has 17 residues. J lost 5 bases, V lost 4 bases, and 14 bases had no gene match. CDR1 and CDR2 (germline): SGHRS, YFSETQ. Filled out from reference TRBV5-1 and TRBJ2-2, the complete variable domain reads KAGVTQTPRYLIKTRGQQVTLSCSPISGHRSVSWYQQTPGQGLQFLFEYFSETQRNKGNFPGRFSGRQFSNSRSEMNVSTLELGDSALYLCASSRTQRQGWTGELFFGEGSRLTVL.

J is TRBJ1-1 and V is TRBV19, with D hard to call. This CDR3 is 12 amino acids long. Trimming stripped 1 base from V and 8 bases from J, with 8 bases between. CDR1 is LNHDA, CDR2 SQIVND, per germline (reference sequence). CDR3 region: CASSIGEGEAFF. For the CDR3, the DNA is TGTGCCAGTAGTATAGGCGAGGGCGAAGCTTTCTTT.

The J gene is TRBJ2-2, the V gene TRBV18; D perhaps matches TRBD2 (6 bases). V lost 6 bases to trimming and J lost 6 bases, with 20 bases between them. Germline CDR1 KGHSH, CDR2 LQKENI. The CDR3 runs to 16 residues. The CDR3 protein is CASSPSGGLSAGELFF. The CDR3, as DNA: TGTGCCAGCTCCCCCTCCGGGGGATTAAGCGCCGGGGAGCTGTTTTTT.

The rearrangement uses TRBV7-3 and TRBJ2-5; possible D gene TRBD2, 7 bases. V was clipped by 5 bases and J by 4 bases, with 14 bases between them. Germline V gene lookup returns CDR1 SGHTA and CDR2 FQGTGA. The CDR3 has 14 residues. The CDR3 region is CASSPRGAIETQYF. The CDR3 DNA sequence: TGTGCCAGCAGCCCCCGGGGGGCGATAGAGACCCAGTACTTC.

This clone was counted a single time. V gene TRBV5-1 combines with J gene TRBJ2-1, with TRBD2 matching 7 bases. Germline loops: CDR1 SGHRS, CDR2 YFSETQ. V was pared by 7 bases and J by 6 bases, with 13 bases of the junction left unmatched. The CDR3 consists of 15 residues. CDR3 coding DNA: TGCGCCAGCGGTGCATCGGGGGGTCGCCTCAATGAGCAGTTCTTC. This gives the protein CASGASGGRLNEQFF.

The chain couples TRBV21-1 to TRBJ2-7; the DNA was not used to check the table's D call, TRBD2. TRBV21-1 is a listed pseudogene. This CDR3 has 11 residues. The CDR3, as DNA: TGTGCCAGCAGCCTAGGTCGCGAGCAGTACTTC. It yields the protein CASSLGREQYF.

The chain links TRBV27 to TRBJ1-6; D might be TRBD1 (5 bases). The CDR3 loop spans 16 amino acids. CDR1 MNHEY and CDR2 SMNVEV come from the germline V gene (reference sequence). Deletions cut 5 bases from V and 2 bases from J, with 13 bases between. CDR3 nucleotides: TGTGCCAGCAGTCCGAAGCGGGACGCCTATAATTCACCCCTCCACTTT. The encoded protein is CASSPKRDAYNSPLHF.

CDR3 nucleotides: TGTGCCATCAGTGAAGGGGCCTACACTGAAGCTTTCTTT. This codes for CAISEGAYTEAFF. The rearrangement links TRBV10-3 to TRBJ1-1, with D perhaps matching TRBD1 (5 bases). This CDR3 has 13 residues. CDR1 and CDR2 (germline): ENHRY, SYGVKD. Trimming shortened V by 3 bases and J by 3 bases, and 8 bases separated the two germline ends.

A word on this clone: Distinct nucleotide sequences in the sample also encode this CDR3. The rearrangement joins TRBV19 to TRBJ2-7; 10 bases fit TRBD2. J lost 0 bases, V lost 6 bases, and 5 bases had no gene match. This CDR3 comprises 15 residues. The V gene's germline CDR1 is LNHDA and CDR2 SQIVND (reference sequence). CDR3 region: CASSTSSGSSYEQYF. Written as DNA, the CDR3 is TGTGCCAGTAGCACCTCTAGCGGGAGCTCCTACGAGCAGTACTTC. The variable domain in full, with the rest retrieved from reference TRBV19 and TRBJ2-7, is DGGITQSPKYLFRKEGQNVTLSCEQNLNHDAMYWYRQDPGQGLRLIYYSQIVNDFQKGDIAEGYSVSREKKESFPLTVTSAQKNPTAFYLCASSTSSGSSYEQYFGPGTRLTVT.

This chain connects TRBV4-2 to TRBJ2-5; TRBD1 is a possible D gene (5 bases). Germline assignment: CDR1 LGHNA and CDR2 YNFKEQ. V dropped 0 bases and J dropped 0 bases, with 11 bases sitting between them. The CDR3 consists of 16 residues. The CDR3 nucleotides are TGTGCCAGCAGCCAAGATGGACAAATGTACCAAGAGACCCAGTACTTC. Translation: CASSQDGQMYQETQYF.

The chain combines TRBV18 with TRBJ1-5; D possibly corresponds to TRBD1 (5 bases). This CDR3 region has 13 residues. Trimming removed 6 bases at V and 6 bases at J, with 12 bases between. The germline V gene encodes CDR1 KGHSH and CDR2 LQKENI. The CDR3: CASSGGVGQPQHF. CDR3 coding DNA: TGTGCCAGCTCGGGGGGGGTTGGTCAGCCCCAGCATTTT.